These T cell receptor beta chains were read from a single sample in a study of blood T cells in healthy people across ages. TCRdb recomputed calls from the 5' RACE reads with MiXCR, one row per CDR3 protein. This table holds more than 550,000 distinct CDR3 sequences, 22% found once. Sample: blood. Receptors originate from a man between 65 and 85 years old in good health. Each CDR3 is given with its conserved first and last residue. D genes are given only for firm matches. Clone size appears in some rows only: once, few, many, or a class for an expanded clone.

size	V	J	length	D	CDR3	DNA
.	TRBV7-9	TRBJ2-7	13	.	CASSQSDGYEQYF	TGTGCCAGCAGCCAATCGGACGGTTACGAGCAGTACTTC
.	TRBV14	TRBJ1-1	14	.	CASSQVGGVAEAFF	TGTGCCAGCAGCCAAGTTGGAGGGGTTGCTGAAGCTTTCTTT
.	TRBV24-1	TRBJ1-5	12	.	CATSDGDQPQHF	TGTGCCACCAGTGATGGCGACCAGCCCCAGCATTTT
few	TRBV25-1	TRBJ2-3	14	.	CASIGTLSTDTQYF	TGTGCCAGCATCGGAACCCTGAGCACAGATACGCAGTATTTT
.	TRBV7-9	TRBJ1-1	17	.	CASSPSMDGGSNTEAFF	TGTGCCAGCAGCCCCTCCATGGACGGAGGATCGAACACTGAAGCTTTCTTT
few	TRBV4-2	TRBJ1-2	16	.	CASSQVPGEGSYGYTF	TGTGCCAGCAGCCAGGTTCCGGGAGAAGGGTCCTATGGCTACACCTTC
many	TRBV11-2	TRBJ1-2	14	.	CASSPGTKIEGYTF	TGTGCCAGCAGCCCAGGGACTAAGATCGAGGGCTACACCTTC
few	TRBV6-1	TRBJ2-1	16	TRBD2	CASSVRGGRVYNEQFF	TGTGCCAGCAGCGTAAGGGGCGGGAGGGTCTACAATGAGCAGTTCTTC
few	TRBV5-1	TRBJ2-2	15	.	CASSTNSISTGELFF	TGCGCCAGCAGCACTAACTCTATATCTACCGGGGAGCTGTTTTTT
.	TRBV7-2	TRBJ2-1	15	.	CASSLTQNSYNEQFF	TGTGCCAGCAGCTTAACACAGAATTCGTACAATGAGCAGTTCTTC
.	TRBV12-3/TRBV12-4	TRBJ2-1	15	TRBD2	CASRQSGRAGNGQFF	TGTGCCAGCAGACAAAGCGGGAGGGCCGGCAATGGGCAGTTCTTC
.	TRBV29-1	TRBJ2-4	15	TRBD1	CSAQDRGSAKNIQYF	TGCAGCGCCCAGGACAGGGGAAGTGCCAAAAACATTCAGTACTTC
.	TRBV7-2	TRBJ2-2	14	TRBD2	CASSLQLAGGELFF	TGTGCCAGCAGCTTGCAGCTAGCGGGCGGGGAGCTGTTTTTT
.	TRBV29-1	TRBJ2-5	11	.	CSVQGRETQYF	TGCAGCGTTCAGGGGAGGGAGACCCAGTACTTC
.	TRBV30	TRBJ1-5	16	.	CAWSVREDRGDQPQHF	TGTGCCTGGAGTGTACGTGAGGACCGGGGGGATCAGCCCCAGCATTTT
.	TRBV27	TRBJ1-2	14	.	CASSSHGTTNGYTF	TGTGCCAGCAGCTCCCATGGGACTACTAATGGCTACACCTTC
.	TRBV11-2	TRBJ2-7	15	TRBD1	CVSSLPGTGFVEQYF	TGTGTCAGCAGCCTACCCGGGACAGGGTTTGTCGAGCAGTACTTC
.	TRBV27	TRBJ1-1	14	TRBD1	CASSPDREYTEAFF	TGTGCCAGCAGCCCAGACAGGGAGTACACTGAAGCTTTCTTT
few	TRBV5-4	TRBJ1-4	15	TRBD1	CASSLGGQENEKLFF	TGTGCCAGCAGCTTGGGGGGACAGGAGAATGAAAAACTGTTTTTT
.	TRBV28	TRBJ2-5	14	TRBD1	CASTFVSGQSAQYF	TGTGCCAGCACCTTTGTATCGGGACAGTCTGCCCAGTACTTC
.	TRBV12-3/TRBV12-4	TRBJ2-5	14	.	CASRPWGEQETQYF	TGTGCCAGCCGCCCCTGGGGGGAGCAAGAGACCCAGTACTTC
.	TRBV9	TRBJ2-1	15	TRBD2	CASSVLAGGANEQFF	TGTGCCAGCAGCGTACTAGCGGGAGGGGCCAATGAGCAGTTCTTC
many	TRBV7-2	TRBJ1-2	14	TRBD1	CASSPGTANYGYTF	TGTGCCAGCAGCCCCGGGACAGCTAACTATGGCTACACCTTC
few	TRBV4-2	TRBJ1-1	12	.	CASSQEQGRAFF	TGTGCCAGCAGCCAAGAACAGGGACGGGCTTTCTTT
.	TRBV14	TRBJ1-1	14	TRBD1	CASSQANRGTEAFF	TGTGCCAGCAGCCAAGCAAACAGGGGCACTGAAGCTTTCTTT
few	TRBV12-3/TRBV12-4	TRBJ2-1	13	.	CASSEDYHNERFF	TGTGCCAGCAGTGAAGACTACCACAATGAGCGGTTCTTC
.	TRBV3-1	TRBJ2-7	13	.	CASSQVDESEQYF	TGTGCCAGCAGCCAAGTTGACGAATCCGAGCAGTACTTC
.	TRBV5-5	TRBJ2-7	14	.	CASSLGPFGDEQYF	TGTGCCAGCAGCTTGGGTCCTTTTGGCGACGAGCAGTACTTC
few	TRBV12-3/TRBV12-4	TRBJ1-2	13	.	CASREQLNYGYTF	TGTGCCAGCAGGGAACAGCTTAACTATGGCTACACCTTC
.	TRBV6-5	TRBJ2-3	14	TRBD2	CASTSPSGSDTQYF	TGTGCCAGCACCTCGCCTAGCGGCTCAGATACGCAGTATTTT
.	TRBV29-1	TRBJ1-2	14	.	CSVERGGGARGYTF	TGCAGCGTTGAACGGGGAGGGGGGGCGCGAGGCTACACCTTC
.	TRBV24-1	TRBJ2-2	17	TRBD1	CATSGNVRDRGRGELFF	TGTGCCACCAGTGGCAACGTCCGGGACAGGGGAAGAGGGGAGCTGTTTTTT
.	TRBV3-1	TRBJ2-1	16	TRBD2	CASSPIAGGPFNEQFF	TGTGCCAGCAGCCCGATCGCGGGAGGGCCATTCAATGAGCAGTTCTTC
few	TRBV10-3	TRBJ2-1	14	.	CATEGVSSYNEQFF	TGTGCCACCGAAGGGGTAAGCTCCTACAATGAGCAGTTCTTC
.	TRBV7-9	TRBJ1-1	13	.	CASSLHIDREAFF	TGTGCCAGCAGCTTACACATAGACAGAGAAGCTTTCTTT
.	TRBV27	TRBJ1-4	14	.	CASSSPTRPEKLFF	TGTGCCAGCAGTTCCCCCACCCGGCCGGAAAAACTGTTTTTT
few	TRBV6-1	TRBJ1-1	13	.	CALLLRMSTEAFF	TGTGCCCTACTTCTGAGGATGAGCACTGAAGCTTTCTTT
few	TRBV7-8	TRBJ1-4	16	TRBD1	CASSSTGNGAREKLFF	TGTGCCAGCAGCTCGACAGGGAACGGGGCTAGGGAAAAACTGTTTTTT
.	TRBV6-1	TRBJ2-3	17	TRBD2	CASSESIGGGALDTQYF	TGTGCCAGCAGTGAATCAATCGGCGGGGGGGCTTTAGATACGCAGTATTTT
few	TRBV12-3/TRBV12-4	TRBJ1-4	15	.	CASSSKRERREKLFF	TGTGCCAGCAGTTCAAAGAGGGAAAGGCGGGAAAAACTGTTTTTT
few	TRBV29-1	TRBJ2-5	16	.	CSVASGIPPFQETQYF	TGCAGCGTTGCCTCGGGGATCCCGCCCTTTCAAGAGACCCAGTACTTC
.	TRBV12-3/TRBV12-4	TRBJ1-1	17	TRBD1	CASSLSAGQGGHTEAFF	TGTGCCAGCAGTTTATCGGCCGGACAGGGTGGTCACACTGAAGCTTTCTTT
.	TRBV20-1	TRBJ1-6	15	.	CSARDQGSFNSPLHF	TGCAGTGCTAGAGATCAGGGCAGCTTTAATTCACCCCTCCACTTT